These T cell receptor beta chains were read from a single sample in a study of blood T cell repertoires in COVID-19. The data were produced by immunoSEQ multiplex PCR, yet TCRdb's version contains in-frame clones alone and is incomplete. This sample yields approximately 34,000 clones, of which over 75% are seen a single time; about an eighth belongs to the top ten. Sample: peripheral blood. Receptors originate from a man aged 55 to 70 with active COVID-19. The CDR3 runs from the conserved cysteine through the conserved F or W. Fields, in order: J gene, V gene, clone size, D gene, CDR3 protein, CDR3 DNA. The D gene is left open where the match is weak. Size is stated for part of the rows, as once, few or many counts, or as a class when the clone is expanded.

>TRBJ2-7|TRBV6-6|-|-
CASRRGWGGTYEQYF
TGTGCCAGCAGAAGGGGGTGGGGGGGTACTTACGAGCAGTACTTC
>TRBJ2-2|TRBV27|-|-
CASSFEVNTGELFF
TGTGCCAGCAGTTTTGAGGTGAACACCGGGGAGCTGTTTTTT
>TRBJ2-1|TRBV10-3|-|TRBD1
CAISESLGQGGNEQFF
TGTGCCATCAGTGAGTCATTGGGACAGGGGGGCAATGAGCAGTTCTTC
>TRBJ2-2|TRBV4-2|-|-
CASSQGQLSKTGELFF
TGTGCCAGCAGCCAAGGGCAATTATCGAAGACCGGGGAGCTGTTTTTT
>TRBJ2-5|TRBV30|-|-
CAWRLRGQETQYF
TGTGCCTGGAGGCTGCGGGGGCAGGAGACCCAGTACTTC
>TRBJ2-5|TRBV4-2|-|TRBD2
CASSRLAGTQETQYF
TGTGCCAGCAGCCGACTAGCGGGAACCCAAGAGACCCAGTACTTC
>TRBJ2-7|TRBV28|-|TRBD2
CASSSTGTSVNYEQYF
TGTGCCAGCAGTTCCACCGGGACTAGCGTCAACTACGAGCAGTACTTC
>TRBJ2-2|TRBV9|medium-sized|TRBD1
CASSARPRQGAAPTHTGELFF
TGTGCCAGCAGCGCCCGGCCGAGACAGGGGGCGGCCCCGACTCACACCGGGGAGCTGTTTTTT
>TRBJ2-1|TRBV7-9|-|TRBD2
CASSFGLASFF
TGTGCCAGCAGCTTCGGACTAGCGAGCTTCTTC
>TRBJ2-1|TRBV7-7|few|TRBD2
CASSPSGGSNEQFF
TGTGCCAGCAGCCCTAGCGGGGGAAGCAATGAGCAGTTCTTC
>TRBJ2-1|TRBV27|-|TRBD1
CATGDRGPNNEQFF
TGTGCCACAGGCGACAGGGGCCCTAACAATGAGCAGTTCTTC
>TRBJ2-3|TRBV18|-|TRBD2
CASSPGTSGGDTQYF
TGTGCCAGCTCACCAGGGACTAGCGGGGGCGATACGCAGTATTTT
>TRBJ2-5|TRBV9|-|TRBD2
CASSATSSWETQYF
TGTGCCAGCAGCGCGACTAGCAGCTGGGAGACCCAGTACTTC
>TRBJ1-1|TRBV27|-|-
CASSPRHGIGQNTEAFF
TGTGCCAGCAGTCCACGGCACGGGATAGGGCAGAACACTGAAGCTTTCTTT
>TRBJ1-1|TRBV4-1|-|-
CASSQDWSSTEAFF
TGCGCCAGCAGCCAAGATTGGAGCTCCACTGAAGCTTTCTTT
>TRBJ2-5|TRBV5-6|-|-
CASSTGLQETQYF
TGTGCCAGCAGCACGGGACTCCAAGAGACCCAGTACTTC
>TRBJ2-1|TRBV9|-|-
CASSVVSSSYNEQFF
TGTGCCAGCAGCGTAGTCTCTTCCTCCTACAATGAGCAGTTCTTC
>TRBJ1-5|TRBV6-4|-|TRBD1
CASSDSGVGQGAPGNQPQHF
TGTGCCAGCAGTGACTCTGGAGTGGGACAGGGGGCTCCTGGCAATCAGCCCCAGCATTTT
>TRBJ2-2|TRBV11-3|-|-
CASRLQGGTGELFF
TGTGCCAGCAGATTACAGGGCGGCACCGGGGAGCTGTTTTTT